This T cell receptor beta chain was retrieved from a study of cytomegalovirus exposure and HLA in healthy donors. Study-wide findings and caveats: Segments of the TCR beta V type were, in most cases, productive about 90% or about 30% of the time in an earlier analysis. Many donors shared some public TCRs, even though most TCR sequences were rare.

It was healthy bone marrow donors who served as donors. Note on this clone: The antigen remains unidentified.

The PCR had 60 Vbeta and 13 Jbeta primers. Libraries were prepared by immunoSEQ multiplex PCR; TCRdb keeps only in-frame clonotypes and omits some of them. The sample gives roughly 140,000 clones, about 75% of which show up once; about 0.66% is in the top ten. The CDR3 length is 14 residues. Trimming at V came to 2 bases and at J to 6 bases, leaving 2 bases not matched to a gene. In germline, CDR1 is MNHEY, CDR2 SVGAGI. The sequenced material came from PBMCs. The chain uses TRBV6-5 and TRBJ1-5, with 9 bases matching TRBD1. The TCR comes from a male donor in good health and CMV-seronegative. The CDR3 DNA is TGTGCCAGCAGTTACGACAGGGGGAGTCAGCCCCAGCATTTT. Its translation: CASSYDRGSQPQHF.